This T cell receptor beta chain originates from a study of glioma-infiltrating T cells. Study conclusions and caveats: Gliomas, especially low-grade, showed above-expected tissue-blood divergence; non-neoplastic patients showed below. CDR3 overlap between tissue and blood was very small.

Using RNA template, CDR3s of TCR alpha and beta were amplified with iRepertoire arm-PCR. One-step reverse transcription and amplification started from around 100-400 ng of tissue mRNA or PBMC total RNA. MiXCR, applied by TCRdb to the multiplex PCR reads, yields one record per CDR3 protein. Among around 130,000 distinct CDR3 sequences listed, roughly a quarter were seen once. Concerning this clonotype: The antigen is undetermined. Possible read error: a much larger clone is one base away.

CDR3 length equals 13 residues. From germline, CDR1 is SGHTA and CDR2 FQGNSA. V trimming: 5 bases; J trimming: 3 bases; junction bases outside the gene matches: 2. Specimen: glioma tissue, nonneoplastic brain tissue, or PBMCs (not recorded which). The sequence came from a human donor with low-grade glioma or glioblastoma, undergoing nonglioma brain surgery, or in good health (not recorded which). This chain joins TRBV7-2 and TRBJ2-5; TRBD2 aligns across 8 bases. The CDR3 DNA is TGTGCCAGCAGCCGGGAGGGGGAAGAGACCCAGTACTTC. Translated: CASSREGEETQYF.